This T cell receptor beta chain was documented in a study of cytomegalovirus exposure and HLA in healthy donors. Turning to the study itself: Counted in an early data release were 65 million to 100 million unique TCRs from HLA-typed donors.

This clone was seen a handful of times. As yet, its antigen is unknown. Vbeta (60) and Jbeta (13) primers were used in the PCR. Data came from immunoSEQ multiplex PCR; TCRdb stores just in-frame clones and leaves some out. The data hold some 120,000 clones, with around 74% observed a single time. Study-wide results and limits: Roughly even sequencing depth across donors was the assumption behind the presence/absence analyses.

Germline values: CDR1 ENHRY, CDR2 SYGVKD. The CDR3 is 17 residues long. V lost 3 bases to trimming and J lost 0 bases, with 18 bases between them. The clonotype originates from a woman aged 45 to 65 in good health and CMV-seropositive. Input material: PBMCs. The gene calls are TRBV10-3 and TRBJ2-7, with D perhaps matching TRBD2 (6 bases). CDR3 region: CAISDPTRVRGSYEQYF. The CDR3 bases are TGTGCCATCAGTGACCCGACTAGAGTGAGGGGCTCCTACGAGCAGTACTTC.